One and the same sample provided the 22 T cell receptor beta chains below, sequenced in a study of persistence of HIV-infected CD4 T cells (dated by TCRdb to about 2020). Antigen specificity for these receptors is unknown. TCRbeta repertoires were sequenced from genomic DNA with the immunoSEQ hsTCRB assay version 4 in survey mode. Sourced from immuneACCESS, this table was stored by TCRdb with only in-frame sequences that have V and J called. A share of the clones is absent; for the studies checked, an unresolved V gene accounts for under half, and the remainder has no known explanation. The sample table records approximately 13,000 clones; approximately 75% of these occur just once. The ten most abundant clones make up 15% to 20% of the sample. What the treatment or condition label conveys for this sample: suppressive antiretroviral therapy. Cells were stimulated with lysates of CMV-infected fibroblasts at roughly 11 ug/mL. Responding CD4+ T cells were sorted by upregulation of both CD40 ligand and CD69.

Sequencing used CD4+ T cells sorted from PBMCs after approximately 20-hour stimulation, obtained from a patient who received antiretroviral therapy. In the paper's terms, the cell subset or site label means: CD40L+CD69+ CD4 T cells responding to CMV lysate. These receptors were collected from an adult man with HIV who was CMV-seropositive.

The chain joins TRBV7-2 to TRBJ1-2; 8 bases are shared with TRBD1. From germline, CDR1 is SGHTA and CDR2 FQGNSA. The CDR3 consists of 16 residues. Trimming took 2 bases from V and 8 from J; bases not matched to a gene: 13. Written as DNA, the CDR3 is TGTGCCAGCAGCTTACCCCCCTTGGGACAGGCACGCGGCTACACCTTC. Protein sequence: CASSLPPLGQARGYTF. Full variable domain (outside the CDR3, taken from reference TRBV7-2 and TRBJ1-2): GAGVSQSPSNKVTEKGKDVELRCDPISGHTALYWYRQSLGQGLEFLIYFQGNSAPDKSGLPSDRFSAERTGGSVSTLTIQRTQQEDSAVYLCASSLPPLGQARGYTFGSGTRLTVV.

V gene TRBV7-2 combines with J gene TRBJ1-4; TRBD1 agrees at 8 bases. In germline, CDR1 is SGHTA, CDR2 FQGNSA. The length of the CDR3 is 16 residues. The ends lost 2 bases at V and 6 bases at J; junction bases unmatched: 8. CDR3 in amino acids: CASSLRQGAGDEKLFF. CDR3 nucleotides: TGTGCCAGCAGCTTACGTCAGGGGGCGGGCGATGAAAAACTGTTTTTT.

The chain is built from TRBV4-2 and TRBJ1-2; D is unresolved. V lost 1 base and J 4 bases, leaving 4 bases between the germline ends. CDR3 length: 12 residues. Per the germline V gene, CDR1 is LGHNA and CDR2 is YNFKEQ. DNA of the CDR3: TGTGCCAGCAGCCAAGCATCCTATGGCTACACCTTC. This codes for CASSQASYGYTF.

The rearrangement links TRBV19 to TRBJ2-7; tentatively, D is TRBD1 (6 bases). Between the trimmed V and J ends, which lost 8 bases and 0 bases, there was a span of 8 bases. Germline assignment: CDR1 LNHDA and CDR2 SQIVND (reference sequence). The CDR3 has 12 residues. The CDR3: CASGDNSYEQYF. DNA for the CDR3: TGTGCCAGTGGGGACAACTCCTACGAGCAGTACTTC.

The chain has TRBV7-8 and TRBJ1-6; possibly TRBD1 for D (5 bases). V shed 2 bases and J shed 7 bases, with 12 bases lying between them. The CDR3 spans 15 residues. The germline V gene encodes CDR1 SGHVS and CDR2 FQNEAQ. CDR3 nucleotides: TGTGCCAGCAGCTTAAGCGGCAGGGAGAATTCACCCCTCCACTTT. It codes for CASSLSGRENSPLHF.

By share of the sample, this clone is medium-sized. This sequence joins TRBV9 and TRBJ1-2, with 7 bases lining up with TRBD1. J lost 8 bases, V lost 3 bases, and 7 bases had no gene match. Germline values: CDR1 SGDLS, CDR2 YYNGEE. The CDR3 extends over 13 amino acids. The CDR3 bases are TGTGCCAGCAGCGCCCACACAGGGGACGGCTACACCTTC. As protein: CASSAHTGDGYTF.

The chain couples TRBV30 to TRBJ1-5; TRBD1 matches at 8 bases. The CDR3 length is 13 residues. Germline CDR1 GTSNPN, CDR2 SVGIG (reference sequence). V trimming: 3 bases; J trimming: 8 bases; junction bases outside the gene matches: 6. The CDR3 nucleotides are TGTGCCTGGAGCCGGACAGGGATTGAGCCCCAGCATTTT. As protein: CAWSRTGIEPQHF.

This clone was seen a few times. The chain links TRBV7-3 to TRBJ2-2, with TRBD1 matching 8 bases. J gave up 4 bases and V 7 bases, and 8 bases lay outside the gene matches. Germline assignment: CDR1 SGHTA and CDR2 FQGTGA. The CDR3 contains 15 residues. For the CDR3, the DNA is TGTGCCAGCACCTTGGGACAGGCGGGCACCGGGGAGCTGTTTTTT. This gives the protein CASTLGQAGTGELFF. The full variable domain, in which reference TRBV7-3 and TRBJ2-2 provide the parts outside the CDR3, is GAGVSQTPSNKVTEKGKYVELRCDPISGHTALYWYRQSLGQGPEFLIYFQGTGAADDSGLPNDRFFAVRPEGSVSTLKIQRTERGDSAVYLCASTLGQAGTGELFFGEGSRLTVL.

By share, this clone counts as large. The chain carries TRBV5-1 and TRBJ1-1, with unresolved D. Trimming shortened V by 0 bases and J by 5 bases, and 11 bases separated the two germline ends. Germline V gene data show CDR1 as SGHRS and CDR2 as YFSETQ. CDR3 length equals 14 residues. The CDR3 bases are TGCGCCAGCAGCTTGGACGGTCATGGGACTGAAGCTTTCTTT. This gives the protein CASSLDGHGTEAFF.

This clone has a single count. The CDR3 DNA sequence: TGCGCCAGCAGTGATTGGGACAGGGTCAGTCAGCCCCAGCATTTT. Translation: CASSDWDRVSQPQHF. The chain joins TRBV10-2 to TRBJ1-5; TRBD1 matches 9 bases. The CDR3 consists of 15 residues. V shed 3 bases, J shed 6 bases, and the junction held 6 bases outside the gene matches. The germline V gene encodes CDR1 WSHSY and CDR2 SAAADI.

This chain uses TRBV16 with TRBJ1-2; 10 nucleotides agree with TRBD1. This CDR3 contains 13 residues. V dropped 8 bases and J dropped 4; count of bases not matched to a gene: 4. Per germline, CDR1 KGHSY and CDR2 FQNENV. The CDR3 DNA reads TGTGCCAGCTCCCGACAGGGGGCCTATGGCTACACCTTC. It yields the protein CASSRQGAYGYTF.

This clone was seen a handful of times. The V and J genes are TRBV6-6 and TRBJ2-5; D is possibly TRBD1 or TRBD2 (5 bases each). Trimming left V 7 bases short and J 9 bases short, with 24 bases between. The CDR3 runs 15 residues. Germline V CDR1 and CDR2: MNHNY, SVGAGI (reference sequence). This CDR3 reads CASTHSDSGHGAQYF. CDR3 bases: TGTGCCAGCACCCATAGTGACAGCGGACACGGGGCCCAGTACTTC.

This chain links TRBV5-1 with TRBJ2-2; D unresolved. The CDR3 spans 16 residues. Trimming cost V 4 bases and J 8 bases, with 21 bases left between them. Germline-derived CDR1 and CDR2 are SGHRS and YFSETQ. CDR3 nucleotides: TGCGCCAGCAGCCGCCGATTTGAACTTGCTTCTGGGGAGCTGTTTTTT. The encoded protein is CASSRRFELASGELFF.

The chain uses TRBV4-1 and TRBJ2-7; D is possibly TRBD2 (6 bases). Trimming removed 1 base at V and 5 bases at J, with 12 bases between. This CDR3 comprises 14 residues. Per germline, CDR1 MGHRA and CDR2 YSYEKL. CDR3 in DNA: TGCGCCAGCAGCCAAGGGGGGGATACCCACGAGCAGTACTTC. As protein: CASSQGGDTHEQYF.

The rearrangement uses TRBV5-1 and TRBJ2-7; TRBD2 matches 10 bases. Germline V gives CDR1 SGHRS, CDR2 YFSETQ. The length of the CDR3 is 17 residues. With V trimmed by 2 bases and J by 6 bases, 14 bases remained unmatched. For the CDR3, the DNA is TGCGCCAGCAGCTTACCTAGCGGGGGTTACCCGGTGGCCGAGCAGTACTTC. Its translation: CASSLPSGGYPVAEQYF.

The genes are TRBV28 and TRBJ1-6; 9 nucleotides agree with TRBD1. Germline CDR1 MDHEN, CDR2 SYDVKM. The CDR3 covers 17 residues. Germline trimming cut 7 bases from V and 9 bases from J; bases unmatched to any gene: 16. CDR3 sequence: CASTPGVTGGNSSPLHF. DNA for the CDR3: TGTGCCAGCACCCCCGGGGTTACAGGGGGCAATAGTTCACCCCTCCACTTT.

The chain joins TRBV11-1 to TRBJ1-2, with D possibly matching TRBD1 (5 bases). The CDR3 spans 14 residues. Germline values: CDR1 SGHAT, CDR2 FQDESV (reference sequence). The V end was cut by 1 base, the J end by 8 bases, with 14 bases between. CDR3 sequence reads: CASSLDEGRKGYTF. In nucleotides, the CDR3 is TGTGCCAGCAGCTTAGATGAGGGGCGCAAAGGCTACACCTTC.

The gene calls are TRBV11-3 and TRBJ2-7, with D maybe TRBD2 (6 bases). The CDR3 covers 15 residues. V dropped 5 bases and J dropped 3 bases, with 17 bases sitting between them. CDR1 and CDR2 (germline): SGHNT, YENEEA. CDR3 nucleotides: TGTGCCAGCAGCCTGGAGGGAGACGGATTCTACGAGCAGTACTTC. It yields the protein CASSLEGDGFYEQYF.

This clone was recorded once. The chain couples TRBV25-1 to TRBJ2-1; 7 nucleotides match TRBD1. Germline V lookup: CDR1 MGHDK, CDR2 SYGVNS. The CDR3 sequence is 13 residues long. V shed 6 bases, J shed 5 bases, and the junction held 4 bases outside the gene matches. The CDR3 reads CASRGQTNNEQFF. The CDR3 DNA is TGTGCCAGCAGGGGACAGACGAACAATGAGCAGTTCTTC.

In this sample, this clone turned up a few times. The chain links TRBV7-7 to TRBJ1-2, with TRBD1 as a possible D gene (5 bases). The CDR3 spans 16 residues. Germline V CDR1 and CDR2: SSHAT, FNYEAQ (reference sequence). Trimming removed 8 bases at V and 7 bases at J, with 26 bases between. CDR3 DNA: TGTGCCAGCCCCGCGGGTGGGACCAGGGACGGGAGTGGCTACACCTTC. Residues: CASPAGGTRDGSGYTF.

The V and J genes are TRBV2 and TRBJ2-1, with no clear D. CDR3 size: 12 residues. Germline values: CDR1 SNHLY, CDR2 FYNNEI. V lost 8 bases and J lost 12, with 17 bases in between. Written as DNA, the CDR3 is TGTGCCAGCCAACAAGGTCCATCGTGGCAGTTCTTC. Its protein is CASQQGPSWQFF.

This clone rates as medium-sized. CDR3 nucleotides: TGTGCCAGCAGCAGGACAGGGGGCCTCCTCCACTTT. Its protein product is CASSRTGGLLHF. The chain uses TRBV5-5 and TRBJ1-6, with TRBD1 matching 11 bases. The germline CDR1 and CDR2 sequences are SGHKS and YYEKEE (reference sequence). The CDR3 consists of 12 residues. With V trimmed by 4 bases and J by 15 bases, 3 bases remained unmatched.